This T cell receptor (beta chain) was profiled in a study of shared clonotypes between healthy human individuals. Concerning this clone: What it binds is not known.

Per the authors' pipeline: There were no quality scores in the junction-only immunoSEQ sequences, so filtering differed. Assay: immunoSEQ multiplex PCR; the TCRdb copy retains only in-frame clones and omits some. V, J and clone size are those of that table, while D and trimming were read from the DNA. The table lists roughly 2.5 million clones, approximately 90% of them singletons. Study conclusions and caveats: Despite large depth, rarefaction showed incomplete sorted-subset sequencing.

Sample: naive CD4+ T cells sorted from blood. Subset given: CD45RA+ positively selected. The receptor comes from a man between 18 and 35 years old in good health.

The CDR3 is CASSKDRGDGPGYTF. The CDR3 nucleotides read TGTGCCAGCAGCAAAGACAGAGGGGACGGGCCTGGCTACACCTTC. The rearrangement uses TRBV9 and TRBJ1-2, with D maybe TRBD1 (5 bases). The CDR3 runs 15 residues. Germline V gene sequence: CDR1 SGDLS, CDR2 YYNGEE. Trimming took off 4 bases at V and 7 bases at J, with 20 bases between the two ends.